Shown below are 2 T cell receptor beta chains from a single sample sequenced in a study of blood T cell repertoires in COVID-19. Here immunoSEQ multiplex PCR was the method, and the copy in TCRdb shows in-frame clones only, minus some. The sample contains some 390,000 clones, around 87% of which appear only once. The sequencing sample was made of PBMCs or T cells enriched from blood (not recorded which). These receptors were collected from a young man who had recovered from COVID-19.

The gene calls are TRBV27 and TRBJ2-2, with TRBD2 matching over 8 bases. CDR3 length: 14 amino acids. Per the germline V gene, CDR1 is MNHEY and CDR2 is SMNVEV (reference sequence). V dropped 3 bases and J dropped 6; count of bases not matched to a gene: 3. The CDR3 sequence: CASSFLTSAGELFF. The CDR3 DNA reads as TGTGCCAGCAGTTTCTTGACTAGCGCCGGGGAGCTGTTTTTT.

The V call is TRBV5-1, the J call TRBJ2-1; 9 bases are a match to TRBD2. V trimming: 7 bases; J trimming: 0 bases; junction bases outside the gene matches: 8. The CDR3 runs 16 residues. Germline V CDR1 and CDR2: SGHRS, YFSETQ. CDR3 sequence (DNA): TGCGCCAGCGGAGGGGCTAGCGGGAACTCCTACAATGAGCAGTTCTTC. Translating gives CASGGASGNSYNEQFF. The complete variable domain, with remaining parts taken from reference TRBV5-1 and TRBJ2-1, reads KAGVTQTPRYLIKTRGQQVTLSCSPISGHRSVSWYQQTPGQGLQFLFEYFSETQRNKGNFPGRFSGRQFSNSRSEMNVSTLELGDSALYLCASGGASGNSYNEQFFGPGTRLTVL.